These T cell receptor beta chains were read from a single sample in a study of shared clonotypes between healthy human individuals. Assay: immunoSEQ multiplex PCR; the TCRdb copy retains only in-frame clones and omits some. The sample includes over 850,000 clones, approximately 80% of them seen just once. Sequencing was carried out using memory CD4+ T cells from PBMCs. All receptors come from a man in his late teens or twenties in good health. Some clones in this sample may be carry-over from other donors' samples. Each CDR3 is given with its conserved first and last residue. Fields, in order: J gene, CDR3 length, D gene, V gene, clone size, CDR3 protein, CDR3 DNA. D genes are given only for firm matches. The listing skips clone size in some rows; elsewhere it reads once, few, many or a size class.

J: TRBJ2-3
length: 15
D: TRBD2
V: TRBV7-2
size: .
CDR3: CASSSVAGEADTQYF
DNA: TGTGCCAGCAGCTCGGTAGCGGGAGAGGCAGATACGCAGTATTTT

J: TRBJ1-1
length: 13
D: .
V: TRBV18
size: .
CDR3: CASSPLYGDEAFF
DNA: TGTGCCAGCTCACCACTTTATGGGGATGAAGCTTTCTTT

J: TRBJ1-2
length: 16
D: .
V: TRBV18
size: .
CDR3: CASSPIQNRDIYGYTF
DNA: TGTGCCAGCTCACCTATTCAAAACCGGGATATCTATGGCTACACCTTC

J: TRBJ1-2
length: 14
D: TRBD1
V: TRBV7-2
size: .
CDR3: CASSVPDRGVGYTF
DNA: TGTGCCAGCAGCGTGCCGGACAGGGGAGTAGGCTACACCTTC

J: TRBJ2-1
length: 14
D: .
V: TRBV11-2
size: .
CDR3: CASSFSDYHNEQFF
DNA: TGTGCCAGCAGCTTTAGTGACTATCACAATGAGCAGTTCTTC

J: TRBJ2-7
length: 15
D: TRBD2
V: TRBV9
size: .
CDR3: CASSTGTSGRNEQYF
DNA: TGTGCCAGCTCGACCGGGACTAGCGGGAGGAACGAGCAGTACTTC

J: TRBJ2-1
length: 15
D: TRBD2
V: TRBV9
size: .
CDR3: CASSVVTSGANEQFF
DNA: TGTGCCAGCAGCGTAGTCACTAGCGGAGCCAATGAGCAGTTCTTC

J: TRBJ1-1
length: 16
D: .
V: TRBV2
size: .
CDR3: CASIERGGSRDTEAFF
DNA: TGTGCCAGCATCGAAAGGGGGGGCTCGAGGGACACTGAAGCTTTCTTT

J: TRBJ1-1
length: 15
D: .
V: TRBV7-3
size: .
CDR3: CASSLTGGPGTEAFF
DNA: TGTGCCAGCAGCTTAACCGGGGGGCCAGGCACTGAAGCTTTCTTT

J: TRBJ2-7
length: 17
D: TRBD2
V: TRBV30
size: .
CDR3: CAWRRIGTSGPTYEQYF
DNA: TGTGCCTGGAGGCGAATCGGGACTAGCGGGCCAACCTACGAGCAGTACTTC

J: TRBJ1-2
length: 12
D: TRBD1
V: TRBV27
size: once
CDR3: CATADRSYGYTF
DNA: TGTGCCACCGCGGACAGGAGCTATGGCTACACCTTC

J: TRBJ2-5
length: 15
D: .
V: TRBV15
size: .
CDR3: CATSWRVSTGETQYF
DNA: TGTGCCACCAGCTGGCGGGTTTCTACAGGGGAGACCCAGTACTTC

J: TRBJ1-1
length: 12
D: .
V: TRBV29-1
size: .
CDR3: CSVGTFNTEAFF
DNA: TGCAGCGTCGGGACATTCAACACTGAAGCTTTCTTT

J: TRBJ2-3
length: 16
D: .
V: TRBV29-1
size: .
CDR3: CSVGITGSSQGDTQYF
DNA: TGCAGCGTTGGAATAACGGGGTCTAGTCAAGGAGATACGCAGTATTTT

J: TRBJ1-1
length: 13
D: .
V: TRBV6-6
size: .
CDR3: CASSGALNTEAFF
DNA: TGTGCCAGCAGTGGCGCTCTGAACACTGAAGCTTTCTTT

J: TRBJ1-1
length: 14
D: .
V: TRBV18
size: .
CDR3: CASSPLQASTEAFF
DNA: TGTGCCAGCTCACCCCTACAGGCTAGCACTGAAGCTTTCTTT

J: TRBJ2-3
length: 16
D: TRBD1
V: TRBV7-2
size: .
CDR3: CASSSRQGNPTDTQYF
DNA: TGTGCCAGCAGCTCCCGACAGGGGAACCCGACAGATACGCAGTATTTT

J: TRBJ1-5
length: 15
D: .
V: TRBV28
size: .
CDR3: CAITPGVEPLVVQHF
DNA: TGTGCCATAACACCGGGAGTCGAGCCCCTTGTGGTCCAGCATTTT

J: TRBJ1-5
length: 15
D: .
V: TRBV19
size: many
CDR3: CASSIGGFGNQPQHF
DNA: TGTGCCAGTAGTATAGGGGGGTTTGGCAATCAGCCCCAGCATTTT

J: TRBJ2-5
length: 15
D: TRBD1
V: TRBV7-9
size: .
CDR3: CASSFLTGPQETQYF
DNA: TGTGCCAGCAGCTTCCTGACAGGGCCCCAAGAGACCCAGTACTTC

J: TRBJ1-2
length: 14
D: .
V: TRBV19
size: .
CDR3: CASSNTQGNYGYTF
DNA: TGTGCCAGTAGTAATACACAGGGAAACTATGGCTACACCTTC

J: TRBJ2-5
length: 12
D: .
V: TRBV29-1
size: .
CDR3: CSVDLIPGTQYF
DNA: TGCAGCGTTGACCTAATTCCGGGGACCCAGTACTTC

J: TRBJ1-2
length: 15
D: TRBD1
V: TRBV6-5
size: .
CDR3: CASSSGRTGTGGYTF
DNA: TGTGCCAGCTCGTCCGGGAGGACAGGGACGGGTGGCTACACCTTC

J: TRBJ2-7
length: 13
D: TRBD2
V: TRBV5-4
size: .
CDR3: CASSLGGGYEQYF
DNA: TGTGCCAGCAGCTTGGGCGGGGGCTACGAGCAGTACTTC

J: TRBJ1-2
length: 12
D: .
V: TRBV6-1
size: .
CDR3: CASSEKAGGYTF
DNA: TGTGCCAGCAGTGAAAAGGCAGGTGGCTACACCTTC